The entry that follows covers one T cell receptor (beta chain) sequence. Germline CDR1 and CDR2: SGHRS and YFSETQ. The CDR3 covers 15 residues. The V gene lost 6 bases and the J gene lost 6 bases, with 18 bases spanning the gap. This sample was taken from a study of blood T cells in healthy people across ages. Next came a second PCR, run for 7 to 11 cycles, which used a sample-barcoded 5' primer along with a J-beta primer mix. One entry per CDR3 protein, called by TCRdb with MiXCR from the 5' RACE reads. In the table there are roughly 800,000 distinct CDR3 sequences, roughly 50% of which are singletons.

This rearrangement joins TRBV5-1 to TRBJ2-2; D not certain. The sequence was obtained from a man between 25 and 39 years old in good health. The specimen was blood. CDR3 in amino acids: CASTLTSGLAGELFF. In DNA form, the CDR3 reads TGCGCCAGCACCCTGACATCCGGGCTGGCCGGGGAGCTGTTTTTT.